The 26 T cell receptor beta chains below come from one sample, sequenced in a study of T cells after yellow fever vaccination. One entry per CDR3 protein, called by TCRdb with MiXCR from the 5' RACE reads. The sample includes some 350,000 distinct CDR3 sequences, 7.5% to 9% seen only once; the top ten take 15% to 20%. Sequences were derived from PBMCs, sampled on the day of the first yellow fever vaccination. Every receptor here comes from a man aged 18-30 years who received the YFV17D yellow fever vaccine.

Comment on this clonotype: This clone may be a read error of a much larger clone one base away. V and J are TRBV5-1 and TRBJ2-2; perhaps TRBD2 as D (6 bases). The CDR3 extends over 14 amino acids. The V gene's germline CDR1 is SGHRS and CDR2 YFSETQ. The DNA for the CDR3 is TGCACCAGCAGGACCGGGACTCTCACCGGGGAGCTGTTTTTT. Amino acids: CTSRTGTLTGELFF.

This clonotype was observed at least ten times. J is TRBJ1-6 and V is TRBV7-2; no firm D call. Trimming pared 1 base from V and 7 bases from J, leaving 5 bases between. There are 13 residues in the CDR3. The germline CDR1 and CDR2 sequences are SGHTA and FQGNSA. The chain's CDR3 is CASSLDKNSPLHF. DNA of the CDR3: TGTGCCAGCAGCTTAGATAAGAATTCACCCCTCCACTTT.

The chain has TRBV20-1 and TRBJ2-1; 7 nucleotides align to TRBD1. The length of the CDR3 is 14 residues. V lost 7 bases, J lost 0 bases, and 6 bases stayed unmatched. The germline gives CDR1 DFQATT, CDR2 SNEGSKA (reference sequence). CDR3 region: CSGVRDSSYNEQFF. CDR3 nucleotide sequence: TGCAGTGGAGTTCGGGACAGCTCCTACAATGAGCAGTTCTTC.

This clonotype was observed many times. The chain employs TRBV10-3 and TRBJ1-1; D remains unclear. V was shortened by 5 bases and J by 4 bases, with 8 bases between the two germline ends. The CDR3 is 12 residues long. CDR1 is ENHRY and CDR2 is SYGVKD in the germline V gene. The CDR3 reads CAISKVGTEAFF. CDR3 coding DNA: TGTGCCATCAGTAAGGTTGGCACTGAAGCTTTCTTT.

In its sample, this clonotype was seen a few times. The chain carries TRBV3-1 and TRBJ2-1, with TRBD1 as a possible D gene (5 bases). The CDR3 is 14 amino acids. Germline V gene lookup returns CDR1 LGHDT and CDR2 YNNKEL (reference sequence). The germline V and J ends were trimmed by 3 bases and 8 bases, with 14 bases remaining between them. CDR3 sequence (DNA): TGTGCCAGCAGCCATCCCAGACAGTTCGATGAGCAGTTCTTC. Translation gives CASSHPRQFDEQFF.

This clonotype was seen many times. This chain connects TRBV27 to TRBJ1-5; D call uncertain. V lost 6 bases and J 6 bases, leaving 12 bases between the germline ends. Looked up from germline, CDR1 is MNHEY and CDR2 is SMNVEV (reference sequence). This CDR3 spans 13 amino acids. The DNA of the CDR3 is TGTGCCAGCAGCGACCGTCCGAGTCAGCCCCAGCATTTT. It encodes CASSDRPSQPQHF.

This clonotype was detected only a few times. The CDR3, as DNA: TGCGCCAGCAGCTCATGGACAGGGGCCTACGAGCAGTACTTC. Its translation: CASSSWTGAYEQYF. The rearrangement joins TRBV5-1 to TRBJ2-7; TRBD1 aligns across 9 bases. From germline, CDR1 is SGHRS and CDR2 YFSETQ. This CDR3 region has 14 residues. The trim removed 3 bases at V and 2 bases at J, leaving 3 bases unmatched.

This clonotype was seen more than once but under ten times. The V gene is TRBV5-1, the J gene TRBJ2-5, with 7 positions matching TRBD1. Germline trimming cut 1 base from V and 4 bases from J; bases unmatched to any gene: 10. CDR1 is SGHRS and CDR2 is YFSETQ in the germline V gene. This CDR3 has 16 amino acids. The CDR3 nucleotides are TGCGCCAGCAGCTTGACTAGTGGACAGGTGGGAGAGACCCAGTACTTC. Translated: CASSLTSGQVGETQYF.

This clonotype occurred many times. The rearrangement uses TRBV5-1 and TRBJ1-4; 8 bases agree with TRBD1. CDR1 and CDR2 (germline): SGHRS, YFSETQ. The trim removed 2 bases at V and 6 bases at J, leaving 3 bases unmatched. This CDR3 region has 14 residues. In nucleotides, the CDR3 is TGCGCCAGCAGCTTTGACAGGGGATATGAAAAACTGTTTTTT. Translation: CASSFDRGYEKLFF.

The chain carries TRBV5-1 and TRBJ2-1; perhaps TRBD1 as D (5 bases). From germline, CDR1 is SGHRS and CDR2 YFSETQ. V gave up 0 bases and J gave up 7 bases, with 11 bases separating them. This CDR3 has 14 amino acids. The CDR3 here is CASSLVAGKNEQFF. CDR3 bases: TGCGCCAGCAGCTTGGTAGCAGGGAAGAATGAGCAGTTCTTC.

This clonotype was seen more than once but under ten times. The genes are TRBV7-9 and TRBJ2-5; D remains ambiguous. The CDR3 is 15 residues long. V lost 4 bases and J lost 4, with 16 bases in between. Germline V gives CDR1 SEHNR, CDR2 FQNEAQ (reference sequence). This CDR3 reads CASSSQFEARETQYF. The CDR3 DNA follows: TGTGCCAGCAGCTCCCAGTTTGAAGCTCGAGAGACCCAGTACTTC.

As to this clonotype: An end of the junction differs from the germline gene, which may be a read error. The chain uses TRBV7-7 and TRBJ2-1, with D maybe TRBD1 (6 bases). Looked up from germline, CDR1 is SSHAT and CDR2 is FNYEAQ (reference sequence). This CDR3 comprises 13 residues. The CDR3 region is CASILGQNNEQFF. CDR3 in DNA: TGTGCTAGCATCTTGGGACAAAACAATGAGCAGTTCTTC.

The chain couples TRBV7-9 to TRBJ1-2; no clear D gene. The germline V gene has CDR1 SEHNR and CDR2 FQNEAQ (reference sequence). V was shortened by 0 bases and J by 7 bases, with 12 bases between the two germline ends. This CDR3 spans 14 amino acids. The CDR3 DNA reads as TGTGCCAGCAGCTTAGCTGTTAGGCCCTCTGGCTACACCTTC. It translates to CASSLAVRPSGYTF.

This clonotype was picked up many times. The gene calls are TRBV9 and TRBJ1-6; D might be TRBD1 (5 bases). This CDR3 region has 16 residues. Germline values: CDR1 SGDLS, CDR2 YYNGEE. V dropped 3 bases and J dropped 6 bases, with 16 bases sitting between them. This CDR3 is CASSAHQAGTNSPLHF. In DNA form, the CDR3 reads TGTGCCAGCAGCGCGCACCAGGCGGGGACTAATTCACCCCTCCACTTT.

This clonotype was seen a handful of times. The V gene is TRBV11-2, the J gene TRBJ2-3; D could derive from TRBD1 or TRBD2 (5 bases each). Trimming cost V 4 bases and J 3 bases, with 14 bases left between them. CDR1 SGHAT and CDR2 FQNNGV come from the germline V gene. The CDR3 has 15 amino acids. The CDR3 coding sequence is TGTGCCAGCAGCTGGGGACCCCTCGGTACAGATACGCAGTATTTT. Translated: CASSWGPLGTDTQYF.

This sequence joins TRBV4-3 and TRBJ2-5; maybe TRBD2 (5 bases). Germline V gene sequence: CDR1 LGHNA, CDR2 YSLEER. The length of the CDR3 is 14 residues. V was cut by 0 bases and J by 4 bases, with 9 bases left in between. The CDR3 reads CASSQEFAGETQYF. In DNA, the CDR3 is TGCGCCAGCAGCCAAGAATTTGCGGGAGAGACCCAGTACTTC.

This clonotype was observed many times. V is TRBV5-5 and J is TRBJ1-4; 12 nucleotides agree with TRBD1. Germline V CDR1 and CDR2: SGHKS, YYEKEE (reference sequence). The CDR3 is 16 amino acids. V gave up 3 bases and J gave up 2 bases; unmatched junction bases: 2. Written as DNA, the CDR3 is TGTGCCAGCAGCTGGGACAGGGGGCGTACTAATGAAAAACTGTTTTTT. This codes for CASSWDRGRTNEKLFF. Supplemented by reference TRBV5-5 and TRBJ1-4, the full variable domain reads DAGVTQSPTHLIKTRGQQVTLRCSPISGHKSVSWYQQVLGQGPQFIFQYYEKEERGRGNFPDRFSARQFPNYSSELNVNALLLGDSALYLCASSWDRGRTNEKLFFGSGTQLSVL.

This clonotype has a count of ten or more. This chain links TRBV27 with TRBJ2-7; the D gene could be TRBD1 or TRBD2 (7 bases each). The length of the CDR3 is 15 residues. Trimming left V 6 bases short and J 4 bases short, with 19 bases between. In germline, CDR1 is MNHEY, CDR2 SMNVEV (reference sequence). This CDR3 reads CASRGISGGGYEQYV. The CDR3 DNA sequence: TGTGCCAGCAGAGGGATATCAGGGGGGGGTTACGAGCAGTACGTC.

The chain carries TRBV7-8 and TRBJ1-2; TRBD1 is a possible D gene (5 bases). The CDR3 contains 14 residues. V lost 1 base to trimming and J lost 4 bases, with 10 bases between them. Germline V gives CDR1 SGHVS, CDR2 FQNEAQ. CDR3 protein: CASSLELGGYGYTF. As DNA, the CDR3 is TGTGCCAGCAGCTTAGAGTTGGGGGGCTATGGCTACACCTTC.

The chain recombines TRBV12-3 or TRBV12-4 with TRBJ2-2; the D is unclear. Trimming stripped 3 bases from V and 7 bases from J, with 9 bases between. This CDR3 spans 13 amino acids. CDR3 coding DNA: TGTGCCAGCAGTTTTTCAGTTGTCGGGGAGCTGTTTTTT. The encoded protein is CASSFSVVGELFF.

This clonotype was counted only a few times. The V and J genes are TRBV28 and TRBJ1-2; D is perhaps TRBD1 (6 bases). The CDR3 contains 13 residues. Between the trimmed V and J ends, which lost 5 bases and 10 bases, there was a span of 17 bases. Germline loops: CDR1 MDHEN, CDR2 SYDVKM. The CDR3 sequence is CASSPLSRGFYTF. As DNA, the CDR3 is TGTGCCAGCAGTCCGCTATCCAGGGGATTCTACACCTTC.

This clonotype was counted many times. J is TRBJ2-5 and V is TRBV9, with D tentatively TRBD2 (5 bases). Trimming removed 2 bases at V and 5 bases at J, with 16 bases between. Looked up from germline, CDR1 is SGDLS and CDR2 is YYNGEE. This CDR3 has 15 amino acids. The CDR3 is CASSVAGWARETQYF. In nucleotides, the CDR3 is TGTGCCAGCAGCGTCGCGGGTTGGGCTCGGGAGACCCAGTACTTC.

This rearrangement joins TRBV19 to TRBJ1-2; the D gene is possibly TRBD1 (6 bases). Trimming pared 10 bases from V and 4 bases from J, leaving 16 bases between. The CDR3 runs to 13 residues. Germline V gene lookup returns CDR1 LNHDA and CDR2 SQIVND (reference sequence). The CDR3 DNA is TGTGCCAACCCGACCGGACAGCTCTATGGCTACACCTTC. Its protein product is CANPTGQLYGYTF.

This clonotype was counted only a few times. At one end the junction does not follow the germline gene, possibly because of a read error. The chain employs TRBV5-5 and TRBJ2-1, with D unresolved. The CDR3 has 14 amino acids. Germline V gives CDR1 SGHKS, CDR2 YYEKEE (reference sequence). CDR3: CASSLPGSFNEQFF. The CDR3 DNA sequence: TGTGCCAGCAGCTTGCCAGGATCCTTCAATGAGCAGTTCTTC.

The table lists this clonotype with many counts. CDR3 sequence reads: CATRDPGLNTDNEQFF. The CDR3 region has the DNA TGTGCCACCAGAGATCCAGGACTAAATACCGACAATGAGCAGTTCTTC. The chain links TRBV24-1 to TRBJ2-1; D is perhaps TRBD2 (6 bases). The CDR3 extends over 16 amino acids. Trimming cost V 7 bases and J 5 bases, with 20 bases left between them. In germline, CDR1 is KGHDR, CDR2 SFDVKD.

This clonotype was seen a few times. For the CDR3, the DNA is TGTGCCAGCAGCTTAGAGGGGGACCAGCTTTGGGAGCAGTACTTC. Amino acid sequence: CASSLEGDQLWEQYF. This chain links TRBV7-6 with TRBJ2-7; D possibly corresponds to TRBD1 (6 bases). The CDR3 spans 15 residues. Trimming pared 1 base from V and 7 bases from J, leaving 17 bases between. In germline, CDR1 is SGHVS, CDR2 FNYEAQ.